The 20 T cell receptor beta chains in this list originate from one sample, sequenced in a study of blood T cell repertoires in COVID-19. Assay: immunoSEQ multiplex PCR; the TCRdb copy retains only in-frame clones and omits some. The table includes tens of thousands of clones, over 75% detected once. Input material: peripheral blood. These receptors were collected from a man aged 45 to 65 with acute or convalescent COVID-19.

The J gene is TRBJ2-1, the V gene TRBV5-4; 7 bases agree with TRBD1. Germline lookup yields CDR1 SGHNT and CDR2 YYREEE (reference sequence). V was pared by 0 bases and J by 5 bases, with 5 bases of the junction left unmatched. The CDR3 totals 15 residues. CDR3 loop: CASSLDRGRHNEQFF. In nucleotides, the CDR3 is TGTGCCAGCAGCTTGGACAGGGGTCGACACAATGAGCAGTTCTTC.

This clone showed up just a few times. This chain uses TRBV19 with TRBJ1-4; 8 bases are shared with TRBD1. This CDR3 is 16 amino acids long. The germline V gene has CDR1 LNHDA and CDR2 SQIVND (reference sequence). Unmatched junction bases numbered 1, after V lost 1 base and J lost 0 bases. Here the CDR3 reads CASSIGQGSTNEKLFF. The CDR3 DNA reads as TGTGCCAGTAGTATAGGACAGGGGTCAACTAATGAAAAACTGTTTTTT.

This chain connects TRBV5-4 to TRBJ2-3, with 9 bases aligning to TRBD2. Per the germline V gene, CDR1 is SGHNT and CDR2 is YYREEE (reference sequence). This CDR3 region has 17 residues. The V gene end was trimmed by 2 bases and the J gene end by 0 bases; junction bases not matched to a gene: 7. CDR3 in DNA: TGTGCCAGCAGCTTCTTGTCGGCGGGAGGGAGCACAGATACGCAGTATTTT. Protein: CASSFLSAGGSTDTQYF.

This clone was detected a few times. The chain links TRBV7-8 to TRBJ1-2, with D possibly TRBD1 on 5 matching bases. Trimming removed 1 base from V and 3 bases from J, with 12 bases in between. CDR1 is SGHVS and CDR2 is FQNEAQ in the germline V gene. The CDR3 length is 15 residues. CDR3 protein: CASSLDRGLDYGYTF. The CDR3 DNA sequence: TGTGCCAGCAGCTTAGATAGGGGACTGGACTATGGCTACACCTTC.

The chain combines TRBV7-6 with TRBJ1-2, with D possibly TRBD1 on 5 matching bases. Trimming stripped 5 bases from V and 4 bases from J, with 17 bases between. This CDR3 has 15 amino acids. Germline V lookup: CDR1 SGHVS, CDR2 FNYEAQ. The CDR3 sequence: CASSPDTGGGYGYTF. The CDR3, as DNA: TGTGCCAGCAGCCCCGACACCGGGGGAGGCTATGGCTACACCTTC.

This clone was counted between two and nine times. Written as DNA, the CDR3 is TGTGCCAGCAGCTTAGGAGGGGGCAATCCACCTTACGAGCAGTACTTC. Translation gives CASSLGGGNPPYEQYF. The rearrangement joins TRBV7-9 to TRBJ2-7, with 7 bases aligning to TRBD1. The germline V gene encodes CDR1 SEHNR and CDR2 FQNEAQ (reference sequence). V shed 1 base and J 4 bases; nucleotides not matched to a gene: 10. CDR3 length: 16 amino acids.

The CDR3 DNA is TGTGCCAGCAGCCCTCGGGGGGACACTGAAGCTTTCTTT. Encoded protein: CASSPRGDTEAFF. V and J are TRBV4-2 and TRBJ1-1; D is possibly TRBD1 (5 bases). Germline V gene data show CDR1 as LGHNA and CDR2 as YNFKEQ. CDR3 length: 13 residues. V was cut by 4 bases and J by 3 bases, with 9 bases left in between.

The J gene is TRBJ2-4, the V gene TRBV11-2; no clear D. The V gene's germline CDR1 is SGHAT and CDR2 FQNNGV. V was shortened by 3 bases and J by 0 bases, with 12 bases between the two germline ends. The CDR3 has 16 residues. The CDR3 spells CASSFGRSLAKNIQYF. DNA for the CDR3: TGTGCCAGCAGCTTTGGCAGATCCCTAGCCAAAAACATTCAGTACTTC.

The chain uses TRBV24-1 and TRBJ2-5, with D unresolved. Germline V gene data show CDR1 as KGHDR and CDR2 as SFDVKD. V was trimmed by 2 bases and J by 1 base, leaving 13 bases between them. CDR3 length equals 16 residues. The CDR3 nucleotides are TGTGCCACCAGTGATTATCGGGTTGGGTTCCAAGAGACCCAGTACTTC. Its translation: CATSDYRVGFQETQYF.

This sequence joins TRBV18 and TRBJ1-3; D is uncertain. CDR1 and CDR2 from the germline V gene are KGHSH and LQKENI. The CDR3 consists of 14 residues. V lost 5 bases, J lost 4 bases, and 12 bases lay in between. CDR3 residues: CASSAQVTGNTIYF. CDR3 DNA: TGTGCCAGCTCAGCCCAGGTTACGGGAAACACCATATATTTT.

The chain is built from TRBV11-3 and TRBJ2-1, with 13 positions matching TRBD2. Germline CDR1 SGHNT, CDR2 YENEEA. V lost 1 base and J lost 7; bases outside the gene matches: 4. The length of the CDR3 is 16 residues. The CDR3 reads CASSLGGTSGVNEQFF. CDR3 DNA: TGTGCCAGCAGCTTAGGGGGGACTAGCGGGGTTAATGAGCAGTTCTTC. The full variable domain, rest sourced from reference TRBV11-3 and TRBJ2-1, is EAGVVQSPRYKIIEKKQPVAFWCNPISGHNTLYWYLQNLGQGPELLIRYENEEAVDDSQLPKDRFSAERLKGVDSTLKIQPAELGDSAVYLCASSLGGTSGVNEQFFGPGTRLTVL.

The chain employs TRBV6-5 and TRBJ2-7; 8 nucleotides line up with TRBD1. V dropped 0 bases and J dropped 2; count of bases not matched to a gene: 6. The germline gives CDR1 MNHEY, CDR2 SVGAGI. This CDR3 region has 16 residues. This chain's CDR3 is CASSYSSQGAPYEQYF. As DNA, the CDR3 is TGTGCCAGCAGTTACTCCAGCCAGGGGGCCCCCTACGAGCAGTACTTC.

The chain has TRBV6-5 and TRBJ2-5, with 11 positions matching TRBD1. Germline V gene data show CDR1 as MNHEY and CDR2 as SVGAGI. The trim removed 0 bases at V and 1 base at J, leaving 1 base unmatched. The CDR3 extends over 16 amino acids. The CDR3 spells CASSYSGTGGQETQYF. The DNA of the CDR3 is TGTGCCAGCAGTTACTCAGGGACAGGGGGCCAAGAGACCCAGTACTTC.

The chain joins TRBV6-5 to TRBJ1-1, with 10 bases identical to TRBD1. The ends lost 8 bases at V and 0 bases at J; junction bases unmatched: 0. The CDR3 extends over 13 amino acids. CDR1 is MNHEY, CDR2 SVGAGI, per germline. CDR3 in amino acids: CASGQGVNTEAFF. As DNA, the CDR3 is TGTGCCAGCGGACAGGGGGTGAACACTGAAGCTTTCTTT.

The chain employs TRBV5-1 and TRBJ2-3, with D possibly matching TRBD2 (5 bases). V gave up 4 bases and J gave up 2 bases, with 14 bases separating them. In germline, CDR1 is SGHRS, CDR2 YFSETQ. The CDR3 has 15 residues. In DNA form, the CDR3 reads TGCGCCAGCAGCCCGGAACCGGGGAACACAGATACGCAGTATTTT. Encoded protein: CASSPEPGNTDTQYF.

The J gene is TRBJ2-2, the V gene TRBV5-6; TRBD1 might be the D (6 bases). Germline-derived CDR1 and CDR2 are SGHDT and YYEEEE. This CDR3 has 16 amino acids. The V and J ends lost 1 base and 1 base respectively, with 11 bases between them. Here the CDR3 reads CASSLRGQLNTGELFF. Here the CDR3 DNA reads TGTGCCAGCAGCTTGAGAGGACAGCTGAACACCGGGGAGCTGTTTTTT.

V and J are TRBV19 and TRBJ2-1; 9 bases fit TRBD1. In germline, CDR1 is LNHDA, CDR2 SQIVND (reference sequence). The CDR3 consists of 15 residues. Trimming took 6 bases from V and 8 from J; bases not matched to a gene: 11. CDR3: CASRGWGQGKHEQFF. As DNA, the CDR3 is TGTGCCAGTAGGGGGTGGGGACAGGGAAAGCATGAGCAGTTCTTC.

This clone was found once. V and J are TRBV5-1 and TRBJ2-7; perhaps TRBD2 as D (6 bases). This CDR3 has 13 amino acids. V was trimmed by 0 bases and J by 10 bases, leaving 14 bases between them. Germline CDR1 and CDR2: SGHRS and YFSETQ. CDR3 DNA sequence: TGCGCCAGCAGCTTGGTGCCGGGGACTGCTCAGTACTTC. Its translation is CASSLVPGTAQYF.

V gene TRBV7-2 combines with J gene TRBJ2-7, with TRBD2 identical over 7 bases. CDR3 length equals 15 residues. From germline, CDR1 is SGHTA and CDR2 FQGNSA. The trim removed 1 base at V and 7 bases at J, leaving 10 bases unmatched. CDR3 protein: CASSLDGGLGGEQYF. The CDR3 nucleotides read TGTGCCAGCAGCTTAGACGGTGGGTTGGGGGGGGAGCAGTACTTC. The complete variable domain, with remaining parts taken from reference TRBV7-2 and TRBJ2-7, reads GAGVSQSPSNKVTEKGKDVELRCDPISGHTALYWYRQSLGQGLEFLIYFQGNSAPDKSGLPSDRFSAERTGGSVSTLTIQRTQQEDSAVYLCASSLDGGLGGEQYFGPGTRLTVT.

The chain combines TRBV2 with TRBJ2-5; 10 positions agree with TRBD1. The CDR3 runs to 15 residues. Germline V gene sequence: CDR1 SNHLY, CDR2 FYNNEI. V trimming: 7 bases; J trimming: 5 bases; junction bases outside the gene matches: 10. The CDR3 region is CASKARQGAGETQYF. CDR3 coding DNA: TGTGCCAGCAAAGCGAGACAGGGGGCAGGGGAGACCCAGTACTTC.